Included here is one T cell receptor beta chain sequence, with context. Its matching antigen is unknown. Unsorted libraries were prepared from 2 million PBMCs held at -80 C. With 10-nucleotide random UMIs, 5'RACE was used to make the cDNA. TCRdb passed the 5' RACE reads through MiXCR, listing each CDR3 protein once. Of 66,000 or so distinct CDR3 sequences listed, less than 5.5% were seen once; the top ten hold 2.8%. This sample is part of a study of neurological immune-mediated disorders. The CDR3 has 12 residues. Germline CDR1 LGHDT, CDR2 YNNKEL (reference sequence). Study-level results: Healthy controls had more TCR clonal expansion than multiple sclerosis, which showed the least, whereas HTLV-1-associated myelopathy showed the most.

The sequenced sample was PBMCs. This receptor was taken from a woman aged 30 to 39 with multiple sclerosis. The chain has TRBV3-1 and TRBJ2-7; D unclear. This chain's CDR3 is CVNSQVINEQYF. As DNA, the CDR3 is TGTGTCAACAGCCAAGTGATCAACGAGCAGTACTTC.